These 3 T cell receptor beta chains were all obtained from the same sample, sequenced in a study of cytomegalovirus exposure and HLA in healthy donors. The protocol was immunoSEQ multiplex PCR, while the TCRdb copy is restricted to in-frame clones and leaves out a portion. The sample includes 150,000 or so clones, around 85% of them seen just once. Material: PBMCs. These receptors were taken from a man aged 30-40 years in good health and CMV-seropositive.

The chain has TRBV19 and TRBJ1-2, with TRBD1 as a possible D gene (6 bases). CDR3 size: 13 residues. V lost 8 bases and J lost 5, with 15 bases in between. The germline V gene has CDR1 LNHDA and CDR2 SQIVND (reference sequence). Here the CDR3 DNA reads TGTGCCAGTCGCGGGGGGCGGTTGTATGGCTACACCTTC. This gives the protein CASRGGRLYGYTF.

This chain uses TRBV6-1 with TRBJ2-1, with TRBD2 matching 7 bases. J was trimmed by 9 bases and V by 2 bases; bases with no gene match: 10. The germline gives CDR1 MNHNS, CDR2 SASEGT. The CDR3 spans 15 residues. CDR3 sequence: CASSELRRGEGEQFF. CDR3 sequence (DNA): TGTGCCAGCAGTGAACTACGCCGGGGGGAAGGTGAGCAGTTCTTC.

The gene calls are TRBV5-3 and TRBJ2-5, with D perhaps TRBD1 (5 bases). TRBV5-3 is flagged as an ORF with uncertain function. V lost 3 bases and J lost 5, with 17 bases in between. This CDR3 is built from 15 residues. CDR3 sequence: CARSWPETVVETQYF. Written as DNA, the CDR3 is TGTGCCAGAAGCTGGCCTGAGACAGTCGTGGAGACCCAGTACTTC.